These 32 T cell receptor beta chains were all obtained from the same sample, sequenced in a study of blood T cell repertoires in COVID-19. Libraries were prepared by immunoSEQ multiplex PCR; TCRdb keeps only in-frame clonotypes and omits some of them. Here the sample spans fewer than 200,000 clones, approximately 80% being singletons. Sequencing was carried out using peripheral blood. These receptors originate from a man aged 55 to 70 with acute or convalescent COVID-19.

This clone has just one count. The chain links TRBV5-6 to TRBJ1-4; D is ambiguous. The V gene lost 7 bases and the J gene lost 4 bases, with 20 bases spanning the gap. Germline V gene lookup returns CDR1 SGHDT and CDR2 YYEEEE. This CDR3 spans 16 amino acids. The CDR3 here is CASESRGGHRNEKLFF. In DNA, the CDR3 is TGTGCCAGCGAATCCCGAGGAGGGCACCGTAATGAAAAACTGTTTTTT.

The V and J genes are TRBV24-1 and TRBJ2-1; 9 bases fit TRBD1. The CDR3 has 16 amino acids. The V gene end was trimmed by 5 bases and the J gene end by 1 base; junction bases not matched to a gene: 5. The germline V gene has CDR1 KGHDR and CDR2 SFDVKD. CDR3: CATSGSDRGSYNEQFF. CDR3 in DNA: TGTGCCACCAGTGGTTCGGACAGGGGATCCTACAATGAGCAGTTCTTC.

V is TRBV6-1 and J is TRBJ1-6; D is undetermined. The germline V and J ends were trimmed by 2 bases and 0 bases, with 8 bases remaining between them. From germline, CDR1 is MNHNS and CDR2 SASEGT. This CDR3 contains 16 residues. CDR3 region: CASSEPLSSYNSPLHF. The CDR3 region has the DNA TGTGCCAGCAGTGAACCTTTGAGCTCCTATAATTCACCCCTCCACTTT.

J is TRBJ2-2 and V is TRBV19; 9 bases agree with TRBD1. V shed 5 bases and J 1 base; nucleotides not matched to a gene: 2. The CDR3 covers 15 residues. Germline CDR1 reads LNHDA; CDR2 reads SQIVND (reference sequence). The CDR3 nucleotides are TGTGCCAGTAGTCCGGACAGGGGGAACACCGGGGAGCTGTTTTTT. It specifies CASSPDRGNTGELFF.

The chain uses TRBV7-8 and TRBJ2-7; TRBD2 is a possible D gene (5 bases). V lost 1 base and J lost 0, with 13 bases in between. Germline V gene data show CDR1 as SGHVS and CDR2 as FQNEAQ. The CDR3 totals 16 residues. In DNA, the CDR3 is TGTGCCAGCAGCTTAGTAAGGGAGTCGGCCTCCTACGAGCAGTACTTC. Translation: CASSLVRESASYEQYF.

The chain combines TRBV5-6 with TRBJ1-1; perhaps TRBD1 as D (5 bases). Germline V gene sequence: CDR1 SGHDT, CDR2 YYEEEE. Trimming shortened V by 0 bases and J by 0 bases, and 9 bases separated the two germline ends. The length of the CDR3 is 15 residues. As DNA, the CDR3 is TGTGCCAGCAGCTTGGCCAGACAGTTGAACACTGAAGCTTTCTTT. It encodes CASSLARQLNTEAFF.

This sequence joins TRBV20-1 and TRBJ1-2; no clear D gene. From germline, CDR1 is DFQATT and CDR2 SNEGSKA (reference sequence). Trimming stripped 1 base from V and 7 bases from J, with 7 bases between. The CDR3 covers 11 residues. The CDR3 spells CSARGSLGYTF. CDR3 bases: TGCAGTGCTAGAGGCAGTCTTGGCTACACCTTC.

The rearrangement joins TRBV2 to TRBJ2-7; D not resolved. CDR1 is SNHLY, CDR2 FYNNEI, per germline. Trimming took off 8 bases at V and 2 bases at J, with 10 bases between the two ends. The CDR3 is made up of 12 amino acids. CDR3 bases: TGTGCCAGCCGAGAGCATACCTACGAGCAGTACTTC. Its protein product is CASREHTYEQYF.

The DNA of the CDR3 is TGTGCCACTCAGGACAGGGGCTACGAGCAGTACTTC. Residues: CATQDRGYEQYF. This chain links TRBV24-1 with TRBJ2-7; 9 bases fit TRBD1. This CDR3 is 12 amino acids long. With V trimmed by 10 bases and J by 3 bases, 3 bases remained unmatched. Germline V gives CDR1 KGHDR, CDR2 SFDVKD.

The J gene is TRBJ1-4, the V gene TRBV11-2; weak D call: TRBD1 (6 bases). Trimming cost V 7 bases and J 2 bases, with 17 bases left between them. The CDR3 extends over 16 amino acids. Per the germline V gene, CDR1 is SGHAT and CDR2 is FQNNGV. CDR3 bases: TGTGCCAGCACCAGAACAGGGTCGGGGACTAATGAAAAACTGTTTTTT. The encoded protein is CASTRTGSGTNEKLFF.

The table lists this clone with a count of one. The rearrangement joins TRBV6-5 to TRBJ1-6; TRBD1 agrees at 12 bases. The CDR3 runs 14 residues. Germline V gene sequence: CDR1 MNHEY, CDR2 SVGAGI. V lost 6 bases, J lost 7 bases, and 1 base stayed unmatched. The CDR3 DNA sequence: TGTGCCAGCAGGGGACAGGGGGCAAATTCACCCCTCCACTTT. It encodes CASRGQGANSPLHF.

The chain employs TRBV20-1 and TRBJ1-5; no firm D call. CDR3 length equals 13 residues. Germline lookup yields CDR1 DFQATT and CDR2 SNEGSKA (reference sequence). V was clipped by 3 bases and J by 2 bases, with 8 bases between them. The CDR3 nucleotides read TGCAGTGCTAGTTTCGGGGGCAATCAGCCCCAGCATTTT. Its protein is CSASFGGNQPQHF.

The rearrangement links TRBV19 to TRBJ2-1, with 8 bases aligning to TRBD1. CDR3 length: 18 residues. Looked up from germline, CDR1 is LNHDA and CDR2 is SQIVND (reference sequence). Trimming cost V 5 bases and J 9 bases; bases outside gene matches: 21. DNA of the CDR3: TGTGCCAGTAGTTCCCTCTCATGGGACAGGCATAGAATTGGTGAGCAGTTCTTC. Translated, it gives CASSSLSWDRHRIGEQFF. Together with reference TRBV19 and TRBJ2-1, the CDR3 gives the full variable domain: DGGITQSPKYLFRKEGQNVTLSCEQNLNHDAMYWYRQDPGQGLRLIYYSQIVNDFQKGDIAEGYSVSREKKESFPLTVTSAQKNPTAFYLCASSSLSWDRHRIGEQFFGPGTRLTVL.

In its sample, this clone was seen once. CDR3 nucleotide sequence: TGTGCCAGCAGCTTATCATCAGGGGGTGATGGCTACACCTTC. Its translation is CASSLSSGGDGYTF. The rearrangement joins TRBV5-5 to TRBJ1-2; 7 bases line up with TRBD1. The J segment lost 6 bases and the V segment lost 2 bases, leaving 7 bases of the junction unmatched. Per the germline V gene, CDR1 is SGHKS and CDR2 is YYEKEE (reference sequence). This CDR3 contains 14 residues.

V is TRBV7-9 and J is TRBJ1-5, with D possibly being TRBD1 (6 bases). Trimming shortened V by 1 base and J by 5 bases, and 9 bases separated the two germline ends. This CDR3 has 14 amino acids. Germline V CDR1 and CDR2: SEHNR, FQNEAQ (reference sequence). The chain's CDR3 is CASSLGTVDQPQHF. The CDR3 region has the DNA TGTGCCAGCAGCTTAGGGACAGTAGATCAGCCCCAGCATTTT. The complete variable domain, with remaining parts taken from reference TRBV7-9 and TRBJ1-5, reads DTGVSQNPRHKITKRGQNVTFRCDPISEHNRLYWYRQTLGQGPEFLTYFQNEAQLEKSRLLSDRFSAERPKGSFSTLEIQRTEQGDSAMYLCASSLGTVDQPQHFGDGTRLSIL.

The J gene is TRBJ2-1, the V gene TRBV30; the match to TRBD2 covers 9 bases. Germline V gene lookup returns CDR1 GTSNPN and CDR2 SVGIG (reference sequence). V lost 0 bases, J lost 7 bases, and 7 bases stayed unmatched. There are 15 residues in the CDR3. This CDR3 is CAWSVGSGSANEQFF. Here the CDR3 DNA reads TGTGCCTGGAGTGTAGGTAGCGGGAGCGCGAATGAGCAGTTCTTC.

V and J are TRBV9 and TRBJ1-3; D is undetermined. There are 18 residues in the CDR3. Trimming removed 0 bases at V and 0 bases at J, with 16 bases between. The V gene's germline CDR1 is SGDLS and CDR2 YYNGEE. The CDR3 loop reads CASSVESRGGVSGNTIYF. DNA of the CDR3: TGTGCCAGCAGCGTAGAATCCCGCGGTGGAGTCTCTGGAAACACCATATATTTT.

CDR3 residues: CSLTGGDTQYF. CDR3 bases: TGCAGCCTTACAGGGGGGGATACGCAGTATTTT. The chain uses TRBV29-1 and TRBJ2-3; 8 nucleotides align to TRBD1. The CDR3 runs to 11 residues. V dropped 8 bases and J dropped 6; count of bases not matched to a gene: 4. Per the germline V gene, CDR1 is SQVTM and CDR2 is ANQGSEA.

V and J are TRBV9 and TRBJ1-3; D is uncertain. V lost 3 bases to trimming and J lost 0 bases, with 10 bases between them. Germline V gene sequence: CDR1 SGDLS, CDR2 YYNGEE. The CDR3 covers 15 residues. The CDR3 DNA reads as TGTGCCAGCAGCGCAGGAGGGAACTCTGGAAACACCATATATTTT. This codes for CASSAGGNSGNTIYF.

V is TRBV6-1 and J is TRBJ1-2, with 7 bases lining up with TRBD1. This CDR3 spans 15 amino acids. Germline V lookup: CDR1 MNHNS, CDR2 SASEGT. V shed 1 base, J shed 7 bases, and the junction held 9 bases outside the gene matches. This CDR3 is CASSEVKGAYGGYTF. In DNA form, the CDR3 reads TGTGCCAGCAGTGAAGTTAAGGGGGCGTATGGTGGCTACACCTTC.

The chain links TRBV23-1 to TRBJ1-5, with 7 bases identical to TRBD1. TRBV23-1 is an ORF; its function is uncertain. The junction had 12 bases not matched to a gene; V was cut back by 0 bases and J by 4 bases. The CDR3 sequence is 18 residues long. The CDR3 region is CASSQSSPYYRGNQPQHF. Written as DNA, the CDR3 is TGCGCCAGCAGTCAATCCTCCCCCTACTACAGGGGAAATCAGCCCCAGCATTTT.

The chain joins TRBV7-9 to TRBJ2-4; possible D gene TRBD2, 5 bases. CDR3 length: 14 amino acids. V lost 8 bases, J lost 0 bases, and 11 bases lay in between. Germline V gene data show CDR1 as SEHNR and CDR2 as FQNEAQ (reference sequence). This CDR3 reads CASYHGIAKNIQYF. As DNA, the CDR3 is TGTGCCAGCTACCACGGGATAGCCAAAAACATTCAGTACTTC.

The chain carries TRBV3-1 (or the pseudogene TRBV3-2) and TRBJ1-2, with TRBD1 as a possible D gene (6 bases). Trimming stripped 4 bases from V and 5 bases from J, with 8 bases between. From germline, CDR1 is LGHDT and CDR2 YNNKEL (reference sequence). The CDR3 consists of 12 residues. CDR3 bases: TGTGCCAGCAGCCTACAGGGATATGGCTACACCTTC. It yields the protein CASSLQGYGYTF.

V is TRBV2 and J is TRBJ1-5, with 8 nucleotides matching TRBD1. V lost 7 bases to trimming and J lost 5 bases; unmatched junction nucleotides: 1. CDR3 size: 12 residues. The germline V gene has CDR1 SNHLY and CDR2 FYNNEI. The CDR3: CASTGGDQPQHF. CDR3 in DNA: TGTGCCAGCACAGGGGGCGATCAGCCCCAGCATTTT.

In this sample, this clone turned up once. The J gene is TRBJ1-5, the V gene TRBV6-6; D is ambiguous. Germline CDR1 is MNHNY and CDR2 is SVGAGI (reference sequence). The V end was cut by 2 bases, the J end by 1 base, with 12 bases between. CDR3 length: 16 residues. The CDR3 here is CASSYVKSASNQPQHF. CDR3 sequence (DNA): TGTGCCAGCAGTTACGTGAAGTCAGCGAGCAATCAGCCCCAGCATTTT.

The chain is built from TRBV9 and TRBJ2-7, with 7 bases that match TRBD2. Germline V gene lookup returns CDR1 SGDLS and CDR2 YYNGEE. With 4 bases clipped from V and 6 bases from J, the junction kept 13 bases outside the gene matches. The CDR3 is 15 amino acids. DNA for the CDR3: TGTGCCAGCAGCATGGGAGGGGCAAACGCGGGCGAGCAGTACTTC. This sequence encodes CASSMGGANAGEQYF.

The chain recombines TRBV4-1 with TRBJ2-7; 9 bases fit TRBD2. V trimming: 1 base; J trimming: 2 bases; junction bases outside the gene matches: 9. Germline CDR1 MGHRA, CDR2 YSYEKL. The CDR3 has 17 residues. CDR3 protein: CASSQGPPSGVTYEQYF. The CDR3 bases are TGCGCCAGCAGCCAAGGGCCCCCTAGCGGGGTAACCTACGAGCAGTACTTC.

The chain combines TRBV14 with TRBJ2-7; no clear D. This CDR3 spans 12 amino acids. Germline V gives CDR1 SGHDN, CDR2 FVKESK. V was pared by 2 bases and J by 4 bases, with 6 bases between. The CDR3 loop reads CASSQSPYEQYF. Here the CDR3 DNA reads TGTGCCAGCAGCCAATCCCCTTACGAGCAGTACTTC.

The V gene is TRBV2, the J gene TRBJ1-5; 10 bases agree with TRBD1. Germline CDR1 reads SNHLY; CDR2 reads FYNNEI. The length of the CDR3 is 14 residues. With 7 bases clipped from V and 2 bases from J, the junction kept 2 bases outside the gene matches. The CDR3 spells CASTGTGGNQPQHF. CDR3 nucleotides: TGTGCCAGCACTGGGACAGGGGGCAATCAGCCCCAGCATTTT.

The count of this clone is one. The chain recombines TRBV2 with TRBJ2-5, with D maybe TRBD2 (6 bases). The CDR3 contains 14 residues. In germline, CDR1 is SNHLY, CDR2 FYNNEI. Trimming stripped 9 bases from V and 1 base from J, with 15 bases between. CDR3 DNA sequence: TGTGCCAGTTGTGCGGGCGGGGCCCAAGAGACCCAGTACTTC. Protein product: CASCAGGAQETQYF.

The chain has TRBV10-3 and TRBJ2-1, with a possible D match to TRBD2 (5 bases). CDR3 size: 14 residues. The germline V gene encodes CDR1 ENHRY and CDR2 SYGVKD. Trimming shortened V by 8 bases and J by 0 bases, and 11 bases separated the two germline ends. The CDR3 sequence is CAIVEGRSYNEQFF. DNA of the CDR3: TGTGCCATCGTAGAGGGCCGCTCCTACAATGAGCAGTTCTTC.

This chain uses TRBV11-2 with TRBJ1-3; 9 nucleotides line up with TRBD1. With V trimmed by 2 bases and J by 9 bases, 14 bases remained unmatched. The CDR3 is 17 amino acids. CDR1 is SGHAT, CDR2 FQNNGV, per germline. DNA for the CDR3: TGTGCCAGCAGCTTAAGGAGCTTGGGACAGGGAGTCGGCACCATATATTTT. This codes for CASSLRSLGQGVGTIYF.